This section outlines one T cell receptor (beta chain) sequence together with its context. This entry belongs to a study of T cell changes during pregnancy in multiple sclerosis. The germline V and J ends were trimmed by 2 bases and 3 bases, with 23 bases remaining between them. The CDR3 is 19 amino acids. Measured with immunoSEQ multiplex PCR; TCRdb has only the in-frame clones, and not every one. The sample consists of approximately 99,000 clones, approximately 94% of them appearing once. Sequencing was performed on peripheral blood, taken after pregnancy. The chain recombines TRBV23-1 with TRBJ2-4, with D possibly matching TRBD1 (5 bases). TRBV23-1 is an ORF, and what it does is uncertain. This receptor was identified in a female donor with multiple sclerosis, enrolled in a pregnancy study. This chain's CDR3 is CASSQRQGVVSFDKNIQYF. CDR3 nucleotides: TGCGCCAGCAGTCAACGTCAAGGGGTTGTGAGCTTTGACAAAAACATTCAGTACTTC.